This T cell receptor beta chain comes out of a study of blood T cells in healthy people across ages. Study conclusions and caveats: PBMCs left unsorted prevented a conclusive naive versus antigen-experienced comparison.

J lost 7 bases, V lost 6 bases, and 23 bases had no gene match. There are 18 residues in the CDR3. Germline lookup yields CDR1 DFQATT and CDR2 SNEGSKA (reference sequence). It was with a sample-barcoded 5' primer and a J-beta primer mix that a second PCR of roughly 6 to 11 cycles was run. In TCRdb, the 5' RACE reads were re-called with MiXCR into one record per CDR3 protein. The sample has 1.8 million or so distinct CDR3 sequences, roughly 43% seen once. The study isolated at least 7 million PBMCs from each sample. Total RNA extraction produced at least 5 micrograms (per sample) for the study. In the case of this clonotype: Its cognate antigen is unknown.

This chain links TRBV20-1 with TRBJ2-1, with 8 nucleotides matching TRBD2. The TCR sequence derives from a human donor in good health. Source material: blood. The CDR3, as DNA: TGCAGTGCCCCTCCATCCGTCTTGGCGGGGGGTCGGAGGAATGAGCAGTTCTTC. Protein product: CSAPPSVLAGGRRNEQFF.